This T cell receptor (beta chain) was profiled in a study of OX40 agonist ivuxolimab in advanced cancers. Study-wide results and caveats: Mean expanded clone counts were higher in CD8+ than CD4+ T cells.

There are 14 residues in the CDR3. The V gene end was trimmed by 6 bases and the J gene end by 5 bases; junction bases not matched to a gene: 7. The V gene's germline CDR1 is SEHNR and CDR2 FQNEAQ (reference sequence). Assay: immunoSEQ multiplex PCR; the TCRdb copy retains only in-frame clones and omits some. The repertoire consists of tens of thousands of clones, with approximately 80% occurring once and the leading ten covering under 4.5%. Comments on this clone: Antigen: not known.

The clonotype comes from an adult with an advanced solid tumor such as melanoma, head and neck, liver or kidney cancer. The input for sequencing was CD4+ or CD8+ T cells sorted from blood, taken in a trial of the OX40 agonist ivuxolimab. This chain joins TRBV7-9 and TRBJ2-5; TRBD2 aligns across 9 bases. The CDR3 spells CASRPTSGWETQYF. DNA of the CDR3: TGTGCCAGCAGGCCTACTAGCGGGTGGGAGACCCAGTACTTC.